The clone carrying this T cell receptor (beta chain) was counted at least ten times. Antigen unknown. TCRdb re-called the reads through MiXCR, storing one row per CDR3 protein. Among about 140,000 distinct CDR3 sequences, 32% were seen once, and the ten largest hold around half. The sample is drawn from a study of T cell repertoires in cytomegalovirus infection. Study information: CMV epitopes in the study were HLA-C-restricted (recently identified) and HLA-B-restricted (well studied). Public signatures in TCR beta pointed to CMV infection and matching HLA type.

Findings and limits, study-wide: Identification of carriers of CMV plus the relevant HLA was achieved through cumulative public TCR beta family frequency. Dominating the ex vivo response were TCR beta clonotypes that were CMV-specific and HLA-C-restricted.

Germline CDR1 reads MNHEY; CDR2 reads SMNVEV (reference sequence). Trimming stripped 3 bases from V and 0 bases from J, with 9 bases between. This CDR3 has 15 residues. V gene TRBV27 combines with J gene TRBJ2-1, with D unresolved. This receptor was identified in a human donor in good health (CMV status not recorded). Some clones in this sample may be carry-over from other donors' samples. Sequenced here: CD8+ T cells from cultured PBMCs, sampled from culture after CMV antigen stimulation. Here the CDR3 reads CASSFSAFSYNEQFF. The CDR3 coding sequence is TGTGCCAGCAGTTTTTCAGCGTTCTCCTACAATGAGCAGTTCTTC.